This T cell receptor beta chain was captured in a study of shared clonotypes between healthy human individuals. On the study more broadly: The donor pool was made up of a couple of women and three men aged 18 to 49.

Donors were Caucasian adults residing in Nashville, Tennessee, USA. Study-wide results and limits: Rarefaction indicated that sorted-subset sequencing remained incomplete although depth was large.

The protocol was immunoSEQ multiplex PCR, while the TCRdb copy is restricted to in-frame clones and leaves out a portion. The sample holds roughly 1,500,000 clones, 97% to 99% seen once. Worth noting for this clone: The antigen remains undetermined.

The receptor comes from a man aged 25 to 40 in good health. Sequenced input: naive CD4+ T cells sorted from blood. Subset: CD45RA+ positively selected.

The CDR3: CASSLGLAIGPLSTGELFF. The DNA for the CDR3 is TGCGCCAGCAGCTTAGGACTAGCGATTGGGCCGCTTTCCACCGGGGAGCTGTTTTTT. The chain joins TRBV5-1 to TRBJ2-2, with 9 bases that match TRBD2. The CDR3 is 19 amino acids. Germline CDR1 reads SGHRS; CDR2 reads YFSETQ. V lost 2 bases, J lost 4 bases, and 15 bases stayed unmatched. The full variable domain, in which reference TRBV5-1 and TRBJ2-2 provide the parts outside the CDR3, is KAGVTQTPRYLIKTRGQQVTLSCSPISGHRSVSWYQQTPGQGLQFLFEYFSETQRNKGNFPGRFSGRQFSNSRSEMNVSTLELGDSALYLCASSLGLAIGPLSTGELFFGEGSRLTVL.